The 14 T cell receptor beta chains reported below all come from one sample, sequenced in a study of identifying expanded T cells in peripheral blood. Sequencing was performed with immunoSEQ multiplex PCR; in TCRdb, only in-frame clones are kept and a portion is missing. The data show about 94,000 clones, nearly 90% seen once. The specimen sequenced was blood. Receptors were obtained from a person between 18 and 70 years old in good health.

The rearrangement joins TRBV29-1 to TRBJ1-5; D is unresolved. The CDR3 runs 12 residues. V lost 7 bases, J lost 1 base, and 8 bases lay in between. Germline CDR1 is SQVTM and CDR2 is ANQGSEA. The CDR3 protein is CSAGQSNQPQHF. DNA of the CDR3: TGCAGCGCGGGCCAAAGCAATCAGCCCCAGCATTTT.

The genes are TRBV4-1 and TRBJ2-1, with 8 nucleotides matching TRBD1. CDR1 is MGHRA, CDR2 YSYEKL, per germline. The V and J ends lost 0 bases and 10 bases, in that order; junction bases with no gene match: 14. The CDR3 has 17 residues. The CDR3 nucleotides read TGCGCCAGCAGCCAAGATACCCGGGACAGGACGAACAGGGAGCAGTTCTTC. It translates to CASSQDTRDRTNREQFF.

V and J are TRBV2 and TRBJ2-2; 7 bases match TRBD1. J was trimmed by 5 bases and V by 7 bases; bases with no gene match: 10. The CDR3 totals 15 residues. CDR1 is SNHLY, CDR2 FYNNEI, per germline. This CDR3 is CASTGQARVTGELFF. The CDR3 DNA reads TGTGCCAGCACTGGACAGGCCCGCGTTACCGGGGAGCTGTTTTTT. Variable domain in full (rest from reference TRBV2 and TRBJ2-2): EPEVTQTPSHQVTQMGQEVILRCVPISNHLYFYWYRQILGQKVEFLVSFYNNEISEKSEIFDDQFSVERPDGSNFTLKIRSTKLEDSAMYFCASTGQARVTGELFFGEGSRLTVL.

In this sample, this clone turned up once. The chain recombines TRBV29-1 with TRBJ2-2; TRBD2 aligns across 9 bases. J lost 4 bases, V lost 7 bases, and 31 bases had no gene match. Per germline, CDR1 SQVTM and CDR2 ANQGSEA. The CDR3 is 22 residues long. CDR3 nucleotides: TGCAGCGCCCTGATTGCGTCGGGGCTCCGCGGTCAAGGCGGGAGGGGCACCGGGGAGCTGTTTTTT. It codes for CSALIASGLRGQGGRGTGELFF.

The genes are TRBV5-1 and TRBJ2-1; 13 nucleotides align to TRBD2. Per the germline V gene, CDR1 is SGHRS and CDR2 is YFSETQ. The CDR3 runs 16 residues. After removal of 4 bases from V and 6 bases from J, the junction contained 7 bases not matched to a gene. The CDR3 reads CASSRTSGSVRNEQFF. As DNA, the CDR3 is TGCGCCAGCAGCCGGACTAGCGGGAGCGTCCGCAATGAGCAGTTCTTC.

CDR3 nucleotide sequence: TGCGCCAGCAGTGTTGGGGGTAACTATGGCTACACCTTC. Protein product: CASSVGGNYGYTF. This chain links TRBV10-2 with TRBJ1-2, with D possibly matching TRBD1 (5 bases). This CDR3 has 13 residues. The germline gives CDR1 WSHSY, CDR2 SAAADI. V was trimmed by 4 bases and J by 1 base, leaving 7 bases between them.

The chain recombines TRBV6-5 with TRBJ1-4; 8 bases are a match to TRBD1. Per germline, CDR1 MNHEY and CDR2 SVGAGI. V shed 6 bases, J shed 1 base, and the junction held 4 bases outside the gene matches. CDR3 length equals 15 residues. Here the CDR3 DNA reads TGTGCCAGCAGACCGACAGGGGAAACTAATGAAAAACTGTTTTTT. It is translated as CASRPTGETNEKLFF.

The chain couples TRBV18 to TRBJ2-5; TRBD2 agrees at 7 bases. Germline V CDR1 and CDR2: KGHSH, LQKENI. The CDR3 totals 15 residues. The trim removed 3 bases at V and 3 bases at J, leaving 7 bases unmatched. The DNA of the CDR3 is TGTGCCAGCTCACCTTTAGCGCTAGCGGAAGAGACCCAGTACTTC. It specifies CASSPLALAEETQYF.

The J gene is TRBJ1-2, the V gene TRBV6-1; TRBD1 might be the D (5 bases). The length of the CDR3 is 13 residues. CDR1 and CDR2 from the germline V gene are MNHNS and SASEGT. The V gene lost 9 bases and the J gene lost 8 bases, with 19 bases spanning the gap. This CDR3 is CASWDGVKKGYTF. CDR3 in DNA: TGTGCCAGTTGGGACGGCGTCAAGAAGGGCTACACCTTC.

The chain employs TRBV18 and TRBJ2-7, with 9 positions matching TRBD1. This CDR3 has 15 amino acids. V was clipped by 3 bases and J by 1 base; unmatched bases: 4. Germline V CDR1 and CDR2: KGHSH, LQKENI. Here the CDR3 reads CASSPIQGASYEQYF. CDR3 bases: TGTGCCAGCTCACCCATACAGGGGGCTTCCTACGAGCAGTACTTC.

V usage is TRBV5-5 and J usage is TRBJ1-2, with 12 bases identical to TRBD1. The CDR3 extends over 16 amino acids. CDR1 SGHKS and CDR2 YYEKEE come from the germline V gene (reference sequence). V shed 4 bases and J 4 bases; nucleotides not matched to a gene: 8. CDR3 amino acids: CASSGGQGALGYGYTF. In DNA form, the CDR3 reads TGTGCCAGCAGCGGGGGACAGGGGGCGCTTGGCTATGGCTACACCTTC.

The chain has TRBV5-4 and TRBJ2-7; 11 positions agree with TRBD1. Losses at the gene ends were 4 bases for V and 1 base for J; bases not matched to a gene: 4. The CDR3 covers 15 residues. Per the germline V gene, CDR1 is SGHNT and CDR2 is YYREEE (reference sequence). The CDR3 region has the DNA TGTGCCAGCAGCGTTGGACAGGGGGCTTCCTACGAGCAGTACTTC. Protein sequence: CASSVGQGASYEQYF.

DNA of the CDR3: TGCGCCAGCAGCTTACAACAGGGGAGCTCCTACAATGAGCAGTTCTTC. Translated, it gives CASSLQQGSSYNEQFF. V usage is TRBV5-1 and J usage is TRBJ2-1, with 7 bases identical to TRBD1. Germline V gives CDR1 SGHRS, CDR2 YFSETQ. This CDR3 contains 16 residues. The V and J ends lost 2 bases and 0 bases, in that order; junction bases with no gene match: 5.

The chain is built from TRBV4-1 and TRBJ2-2, with TRBD2 matching 8 bases. This CDR3 is 16 amino acids long. J lost 0 bases, V lost 2 bases, and 2 bases had no gene match. Germline V gives CDR1 MGHRA, CDR2 YSYEKL. CDR3 nucleotides: TGCGCCAGCAGCCAACGTAGCGGGGCGAACACCGGGGAGCTGTTTTTT. Amino acids: CASSQRSGANTGELFF.